This TCR beta chain was sequenced in a study of metastatic and nonmetastatic thyroid tumors. The sample holds many counts of this clone. At the DNA level, this CDR3 is encoded by other sequences in the same sample as well. The germline gives CDR1 SNHLY, CDR2 FYNNEI. This CDR3 has 14 amino acids. V was cut by 6 bases and J by 5 bases, with 16 bases left in between. Using MiXCR, TCRdb reanalyzed the PCR reads. This table holds under 95,000 clones, approximately 9% found once. Before thyroid surgery, none of the patients had received any treatment. This TCR was recovered from a female donor with papillary thyroid cancer or a benign thyroid nodule (not recorded which). Some clones in this sample may be carry-over from other donors' samples. Sample: blood. This chain uses TRBV2 with TRBJ2-5, with TRBD1 as a possible D gene (5 bases). This CDR3 is CASSAGSPGETQYF. The CDR3 DNA reads TGTGCCAGCAGCGCAGGGTCCCCCGGGGAGACCCAGTACTTC.